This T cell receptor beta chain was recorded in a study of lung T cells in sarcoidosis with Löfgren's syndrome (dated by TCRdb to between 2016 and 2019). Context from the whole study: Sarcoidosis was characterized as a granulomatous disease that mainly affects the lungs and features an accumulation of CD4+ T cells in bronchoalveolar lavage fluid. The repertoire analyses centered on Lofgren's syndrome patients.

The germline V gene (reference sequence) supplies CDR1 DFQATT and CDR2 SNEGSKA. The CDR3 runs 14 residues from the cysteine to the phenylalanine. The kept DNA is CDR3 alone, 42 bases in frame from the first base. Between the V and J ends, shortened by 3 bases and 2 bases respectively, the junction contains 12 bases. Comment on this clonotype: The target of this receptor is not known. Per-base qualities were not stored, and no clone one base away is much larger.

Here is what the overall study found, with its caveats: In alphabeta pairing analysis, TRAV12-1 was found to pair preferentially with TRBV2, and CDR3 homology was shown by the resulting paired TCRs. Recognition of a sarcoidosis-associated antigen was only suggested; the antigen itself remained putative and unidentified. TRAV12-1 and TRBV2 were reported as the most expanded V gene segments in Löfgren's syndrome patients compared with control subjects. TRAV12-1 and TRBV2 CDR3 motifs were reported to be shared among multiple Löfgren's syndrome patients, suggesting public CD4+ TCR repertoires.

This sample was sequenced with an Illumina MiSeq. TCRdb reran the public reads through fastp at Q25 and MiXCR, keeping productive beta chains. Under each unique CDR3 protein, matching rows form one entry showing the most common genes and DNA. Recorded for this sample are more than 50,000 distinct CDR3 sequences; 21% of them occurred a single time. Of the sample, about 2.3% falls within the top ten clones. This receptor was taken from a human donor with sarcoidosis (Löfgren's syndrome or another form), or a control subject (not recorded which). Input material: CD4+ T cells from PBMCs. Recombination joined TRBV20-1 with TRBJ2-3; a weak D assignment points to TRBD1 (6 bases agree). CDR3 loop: CSARDSQITDTQYF. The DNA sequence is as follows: TGCAGTGCTAGGGACAGCCAAATCACAGATACGCAGTATTTT.